These T cell receptor beta chains were read from a single sample in a study of cytomegalovirus exposure and HLA in healthy donors. Clones were read by immunoSEQ multiplex PCR, and TCRdb kept only the in-frame ones, dropping some. The data show fewer than 110,000 clones, 79% seen once. Sequenced sample: PBMCs. The receptors here all came from a man over 45 in good health and CMV-seropositive. Both conserved end residues are part of each CDR3. D genes are given only for firm matches. A row's size may be missing; if present it is once, few, many or a size class.

>TRBD2|-|TRBV7-9|TRBJ2-7
CSSSQSGTSGTQQYF
TGTTCCAGCAGCCAGAGCGGGACTAGCGGGACACAGCAGTACTTC
>TRBD2|-|TRBV7-8|TRBJ2-7
CASSPKGLAGGSEQYF
TGTGCCAGCAGCCCAAAGGGACTAGCGGGAGGAAGCGAGCAGTACTTC
>TRBD1|-|TRBV5-1|TRBJ2-6
CASTLQGQGASGANVLTF
TGCGCCAGCACCTTGCAAGGACAGGGGGCAAGTGGGGCCAACGTCCTGACTTTC
>-|-|TRBV9|TRBJ1-4
CASSPRRTTESNEKLFF
TGTGCCAGCAGCCCCCGAAGAACGACAGAAAGTAATGAAAAACTGTTTTTT
>-|-|TRBV28|TRBJ1-1
CASSPQVEAFF
TGTGCCAGCAGCCCACAGGTTGAAGCTTTCTTT
>-|-|TRBV6-5|TRBJ2-7
CASSYSAGVYEQYF
TGTGCCAGCAGTTACTCGGCAGGGGTCTACGAGCAGTACTTC
>TRBD2|-|TRBV10-3|TRBJ2-1
CAISESWEGSYNEQFF
TGTGCCATCAGTGAGTCGTGGGAGGGCTCCTACAATGAGCAGTTCTTC
>-|-|TRBV27|TRBJ1-1
CASSLVVNTEAFF
TGTGCCAGCAGTTTGGTAGTTAACACTGAAGCTTTCTTT
>-|few|TRBV6-5|TRBJ2-2
CASSYNREPGELFF
TGTGCCAGCAGTTACAACAGGGAGCCCGGGGAGCTGTTTTTT
>-|-|TRBV6-5|TRBJ2-5
CASTTGGEQYF
TGTGCCAGCACGACAGGTGGGGAGCAGTACTTC
>TRBD2|-|TRBV11-2|TRBJ2-1
CASSLGGSSYNEQFF
TGTGCCAGCAGCTTGGGCGGGAGCTCCTACAATGAGCAGTTCTTC
>TRBD2|-|TRBV9|TRBJ2-7
CASSVQASGTGVQYF
TGTGCCAGCAGCGTACAGGCTAGCGGGACGGGGGTGCAGTACTTC
>-|-|TRBV27|TRBJ2-1
CASKMYYHNEQFF
TGTGCCAGTAAAATGTACTACCACAATGAGCAGTTCTTC
>TRBD2|few|TRBV5-1|TRBJ2-1
CASSLRLAASNEQFF
TGCGCCAGCAGCTTGCGTCTAGCGGCGAGCAATGAGCAGTTCTTC
>TRBD2|-|TRBV7-2|TRBJ2-5
CASSSGLAGETQYF
TGTGCCAGCAGCTCGGGACTAGCGGGGGAGACCCAGTACTTC
>TRBD1|-|TRBV16|TRBJ1-1
CASSQRQGVTEAFF
TGTGCCAGCAGCCAACGACAGGGAGTCACTGAAGCTTTCTTT
>TRBD2|-|TRBV28|TRBJ2-3
CASSFAGATDTQYF
TGTGCCAGCAGTTTTGCGGGAGCCACAGATACGCAGTATTTT
>TRBD2|-|TRBV6-5|TRBJ2-3
CASTLIAGRTDTQYF
TGTGCCAGCACCCTTATAGCGGGGCGCACAGATACGCAGTATTTT
>-|-|TRBV5-6|TRBJ1-2
CASSLGQPYGYTF
TGTGCCAGCAGCTTGGGACAGCCCTATGGCTACACCTTC
>-|-|TRBV5-4|TRBJ2-1
CASSSRETNEQFF
TGTGCCAGCAGCTCTCGGGAAACCAATGAGCAGTTCTTC
>TRBD2|-|TRBV7-9|TRBJ2-1
CASSARGLVSGNEQFF
TGTGCCAGCAGCGCCCGGGGACTAGTTTCGGGAAATGAGCAGTTCTTC
>TRBD2|-|TRBV4-2|TRBJ2-2
CASSQRLGEGGELFF
TGTGCCAGCAGCCAAAGGCTAGGGGAGGGCGGGGAGCTGTTTTTT
>TRBD1|few|TRBV29-1|TRBJ2-5
CSVKIRLGQAPQETQYF
TGCAGCGTTAAAATCAGGCTAGGACAGGCTCCTCAAGAGACCCAGTACTTC
>-|-|TRBV7-9|TRBJ2-7
CASTAATYEQYF
TGTGCCAGCACTGCGGCTACCTACGAGCAGTACTTC
>TRBD1|once|TRBV10-3|TRBJ1-5
CAISESTPGQISNQPQHF
TGTGCCATCAGTGAGTCGACCCCGGGACAGATTAGCAATCAGCCCCAGCATTTT
>TRBD1|-|TRBV10-3|TRBJ2-7
CAISESGTGYFLSSYEQYF
TGTGCCATCAGTGAGTCCGGGACAGGGTATTTTTTGAGCTCCTACGAGCAGTACTTC
>TRBD1|-|TRBV2|TRBJ2-7
CASIRDRGYEQYF
TGTGCCAGCATCCGGGACAGGGGGTACGAGCAGTACTTC
>-|-|TRBV5-6|TRBJ1-5
CASSLTGTQPQHF
TGTGCCAGCAGCTTAACAGGGACTCAGCCCCAGCATTTT
>-|-|TRBV6-5|TRBJ1-1
CASSYGGGVNTEAFF
TGTGCCAGCAGTTATGGGGGGGGTGTGAACACTGAAGCTTTCTTT
>TRBD2|-|TRBV18|TRBJ2-1
CAGSLAGVDEQFF
TGTGCCGGTAGCTTAGCGGGAGTGGATGAGCAGTTCTTC
>-|-|TRBV11-2|TRBJ1-4
CASSALRAANEKLFF
TGTGCCAGCAGCGCCCTGAGGGCCGCTAATGAAAAACTGTTTTTT
>-|-|TRBV15|TRBJ2-3
CATSRIRGGGADTQYF
TGTGCCACCAGCAGAATACGAGGAGGAGGGGCAGATACGCAGTATTTT
>TRBD2|-|TRBV7-2|TRBJ2-3
CASSYSGKTTDTQYF
TGTGCCAGCAGCTATAGCGGGAAAACGACAGATACGCAGTATTTT
>TRBD2|-|TRBV5-1|TRBJ2-7
CASAAGAKQYF
TGCGCCAGCGCCGCGGGAGCGAAGCAGTACTTC
>TRBD1|once|TRBV28|TRBJ2-1
CASSTRTGGIANEQFF
TGTGCCAGCAGTACCCGGACAGGGGGAATCGCCAATGAGCAGTTCTTC
>-|-|TRBV15|TRBJ2-7
CATSTSEMVGSRRVEQYF
TGTGCCACCAGCACCTCAGAGATGGTGGGGAGTCGCAGAGTCGAGCAGTACTTC
>-|-|TRBV10-3|TRBJ2-5
CAISEGGGETQYF
TGTGCCATCAGTGAAGGGGGTGGGGAGACCCAGTACTTC
>TRBD2|-|TRBV5-4|TRBJ2-5
CASSLGGLAGPQETQYF
TGTGCCAGCAGCTTGGGGGGACTAGCGGGACCTCAAGAGACCCAGTACTTC
>-|-|TRBV7-9|TRBJ1-3
CASSFHRRSSGNTIYF
TGTGCCAGCAGCTTCCATCGACGGAGCTCTGGAAACACCATATATTTT
>-|-|TRBV7-2|TRBJ1-2
CASRLVETVNYGYTF
TGTGCCAGCAGGCTAGTGGAGACAGTAAACTATGGCTACACCTTC